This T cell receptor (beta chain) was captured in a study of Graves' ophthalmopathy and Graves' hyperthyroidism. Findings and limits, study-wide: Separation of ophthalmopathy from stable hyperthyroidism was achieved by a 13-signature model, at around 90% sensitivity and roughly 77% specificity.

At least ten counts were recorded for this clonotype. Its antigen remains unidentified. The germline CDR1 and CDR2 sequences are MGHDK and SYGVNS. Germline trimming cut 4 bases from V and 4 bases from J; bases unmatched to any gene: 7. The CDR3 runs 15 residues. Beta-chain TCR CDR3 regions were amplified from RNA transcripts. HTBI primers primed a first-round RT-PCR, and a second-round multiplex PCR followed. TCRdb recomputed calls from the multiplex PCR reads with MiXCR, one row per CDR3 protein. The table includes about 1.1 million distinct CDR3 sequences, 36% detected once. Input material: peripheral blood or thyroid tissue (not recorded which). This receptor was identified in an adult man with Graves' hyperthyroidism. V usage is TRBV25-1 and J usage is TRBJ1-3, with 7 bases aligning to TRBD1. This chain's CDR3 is CASSATGAYGNTIYF. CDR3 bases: TGTGCCAGCAGTGCTACAGGGGCGTACGGAAACACCATATATTTT.